This T cell receptor beta chain is drawn from a study of OX40 agonist ivuxolimab in advanced cancers. The wider study: The patients got ivuxolimab, which is an agonistic anti-OX40 (CD134) antibody. Every patient in dose escalation had hepatocellular carcinoma, melanoma, renal cell or head and neck cancer.

Profiled with immunoSEQ multiplex PCR; TCRdb holds only in-frame clones, not every one. This sample has 25,000 to 35,000 clones, with about three quarters found just once. The CDR3 length is 17 residues. Germline V gives CDR1 SEHNR, CDR2 FQNEAQ (reference sequence). Trimming stripped 1 base from V and 7 bases from J, with 17 bases between. The chain recombines TRBV7-9 with TRBJ1-6; a possible D gene is TRBD1 (5 bases). Sequencing used CD4+ or CD8+ T cells sorted from blood, obtained in a trial of the OX40 agonist ivuxolimab. This clonotype was obtained from an adult with an advanced solid tumor such as melanoma, head and neck, liver or kidney cancer. The CDR3: CASSLGAGHFENSPLHF. CDR3 DNA: TGTGCCAGCAGCTTAGGGGCAGGGCATTTTGAGAATTCACCCCTCCACTTT.